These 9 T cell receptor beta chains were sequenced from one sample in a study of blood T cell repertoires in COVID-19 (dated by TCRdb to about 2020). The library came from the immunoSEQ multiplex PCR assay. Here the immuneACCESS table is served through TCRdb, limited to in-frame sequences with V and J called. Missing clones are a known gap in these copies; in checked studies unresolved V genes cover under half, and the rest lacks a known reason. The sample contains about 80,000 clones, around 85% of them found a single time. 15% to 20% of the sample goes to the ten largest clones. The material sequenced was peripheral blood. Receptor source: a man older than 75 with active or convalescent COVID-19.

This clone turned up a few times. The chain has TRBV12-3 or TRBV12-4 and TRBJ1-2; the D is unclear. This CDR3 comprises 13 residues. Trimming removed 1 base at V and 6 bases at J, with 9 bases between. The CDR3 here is CASSLGEGDGYTF. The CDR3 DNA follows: TGTGCCAGCAGTTTAGGGGAGGGAGATGGCTACACCTTC.

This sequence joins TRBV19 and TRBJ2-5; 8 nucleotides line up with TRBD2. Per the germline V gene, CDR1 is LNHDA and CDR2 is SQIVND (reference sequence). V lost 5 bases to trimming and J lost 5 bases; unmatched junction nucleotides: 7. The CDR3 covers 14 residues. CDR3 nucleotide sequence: TGTGCCAGTAGTCCCAGCGGGGGTAGGGAGACCCAGTACTTC. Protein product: CASSPSGGRETQYF.

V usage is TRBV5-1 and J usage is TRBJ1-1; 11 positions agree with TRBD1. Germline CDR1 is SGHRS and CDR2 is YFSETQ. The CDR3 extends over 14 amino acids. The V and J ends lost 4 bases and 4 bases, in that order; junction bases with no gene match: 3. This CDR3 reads CASSLGQGGTEAFF. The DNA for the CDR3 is TGCGCCAGCAGCCTGGGACAGGGGGGCACTGAAGCTTTCTTT.

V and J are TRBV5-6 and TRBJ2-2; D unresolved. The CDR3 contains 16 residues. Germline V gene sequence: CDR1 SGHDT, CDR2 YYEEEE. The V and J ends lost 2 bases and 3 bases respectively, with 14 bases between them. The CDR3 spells CASSFLDRRDTGELFF. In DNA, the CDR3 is TGTGCCAGCAGCTTTTTAGACCGCCGGGACACCGGGGAGCTGTTTTTT.

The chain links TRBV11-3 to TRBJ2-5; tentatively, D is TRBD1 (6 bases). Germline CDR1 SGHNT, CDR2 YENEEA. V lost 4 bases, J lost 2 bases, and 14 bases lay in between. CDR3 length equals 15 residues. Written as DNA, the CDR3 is TGTGCCAGCAGCTCGCTAGGGGGTTGGCAAGAGACCCAGTACTTC. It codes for CASSSLGGWQETQYF.

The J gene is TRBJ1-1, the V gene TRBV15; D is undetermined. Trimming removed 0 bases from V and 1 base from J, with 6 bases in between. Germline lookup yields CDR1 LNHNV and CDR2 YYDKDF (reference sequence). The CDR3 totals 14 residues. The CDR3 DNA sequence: TGTGCCACCAGCAGAGATCTGTCGAACACTGAAGCTTTCTTT. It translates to CATSRDLSNTEAFF.

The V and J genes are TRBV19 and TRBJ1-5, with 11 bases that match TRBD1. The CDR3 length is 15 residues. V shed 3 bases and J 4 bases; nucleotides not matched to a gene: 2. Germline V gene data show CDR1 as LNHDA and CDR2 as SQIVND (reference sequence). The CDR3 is CASSIGQGANQPQHF. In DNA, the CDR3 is TGTGCCAGTAGTATCGGACAGGGGGCTAATCAGCCCCAGCATTTT.

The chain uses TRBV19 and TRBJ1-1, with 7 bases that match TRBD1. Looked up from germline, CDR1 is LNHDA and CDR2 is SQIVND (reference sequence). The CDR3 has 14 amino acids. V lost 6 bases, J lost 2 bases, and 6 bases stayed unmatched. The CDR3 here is CASRTGLINTEAFF. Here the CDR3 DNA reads TGTGCCAGTAGGACAGGGCTAATCAACACTGAAGCTTTCTTT.

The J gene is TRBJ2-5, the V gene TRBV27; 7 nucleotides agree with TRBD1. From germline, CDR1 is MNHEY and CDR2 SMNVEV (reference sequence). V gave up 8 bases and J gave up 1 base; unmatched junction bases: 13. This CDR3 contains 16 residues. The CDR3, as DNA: TGTGCCAGCCATCCATCAGGGGGAAACCTCCAAGAGACCCAGTACTTC. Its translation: CASHPSGGNLQETQYF.